This T cell receptor (beta chain) was found in a study of T cells in Graves' hyperthyroidism and ophthalmopathy. The CDR3 runs to 14 residues. V gave up 8 bases and J gave up 5 bases; unmatched junction bases: 8. Germline CDR1 reads SGHRS; CDR2 reads YFSETQ. Amplification targeted TCR beta CDR3 regions from RNA transcripts. A set of HTBI primers served as the primers for a first-round RT-PCR of the TCR CDR3. MiXCR was run by TCRdb on the multiplex PCR reads, yielding one entry per CDR3 protein. The data hold 500,000 or so distinct CDR3 sequences, with 15% to 20% observed a single time. Sample: blood. The V and J genes are TRBV5-1 and TRBJ1-1; TRBD1 matches 11 bases. This clonotype was sampled from a woman in her 30s with Graves' ophthalmopathy. In DNA, the CDR3 is TGCGCCAGTCTTTCGGGACAGGGGGATACTGAAGCTTTCTTT. Translation: CASLSGQGDTEAFF. Filled out from reference TRBV5-1 and TRBJ1-1, the complete variable domain reads KAGVTQTPRYLIKTRGQQVTLSCSPISGHRSVSWYQQTPGQGLQFLFEYFSETQRNKGNFPGRFSGRQFSNSRSEMNVSTLELGDSALYLCASLSGQGDTEAFFGQGTRLTVV.